The rows below give T cell receptor beta chains drawn from one sample of a study of blood T cell repertoires in COVID-19. Sequenced by immunoSEQ multiplex PCR; TCRdb stores in-frame clones only, minus some. The sample lists 150,000 to 200,000 clones, approximately 82% occurring once. Sequencing input: PBMCs or T cells enriched from blood (not recorded which). These receptors were taken from a woman between 50 and 59 years old who had recovered from COVID-19. Both conserved end residues are part of each CDR3. The D gene is left open where the match is weak. Only part of the rows carry a size: once, few, many, or a class if the clone is expanded.

>.|TRBV5-1|TRBJ1-2|TRBD1
CASSPTGPAGGYTF
>few|TRBV5-6|TRBJ2-3|.
CASGELSTDTQYF
>.|TRBV24-1|TRBJ1-5|.
CATSDPPSYSNQPQHF
>.|TRBV15|TRBJ2-7|TRBD2
CATSTTGLAGVSYEQYF
>.|TRBV27|TRBJ1-1|.
CASAGQGNTEAFF
>.|TRBV10-1|TRBJ1-1|.
CANYRPGGAFF
>.|TRBV28|TRBJ1-1|.
CASRRDVKAFF
>.|TRBV5-1|TRBJ1-4|.
CASSLRGSSGRINEKLFF
>.|TRBV7-9|TRBJ1-6|TRBD1
CASSTRQGTNSPLHF
>.|TRBV27|TRBJ2-3|TRBD1
CASSSRQGWTDTQYF
>once|TRBV7-9|TRBJ1-1|.
CASSLEAGLTEAFF
>once|TRBV6-2/TRBV6-3|TRBJ1-2|.
CASSYSSPPIGGYTF
>.|TRBV28|TRBJ2-7|TRBD1
CASSPPGQGAWEQYF
>.|TRBV4-3|TRBJ2-6|.
CASSQRTASVSGANVLTF
>.|TRBV7-9|TRBJ2-1|TRBD2
CASSFPSGRALSYNEQFF
>few|TRBV28|TRBJ2-7|.
CASSHSYEQYF
>few|TRBV19|TRBJ2-1|TRBD2
CASSRRLAGGGVNEQFF
>.|TRBV5-1|TRBJ2-2|TRBD2
CASSLASGDTGELFF
>.|TRBV5-4|TRBJ1-2|.
CASSADSLNYGYTF
>.|TRBV9|TRBJ2-2|.
CASSPSSNTGELFF
>.|TRBV3-1/TRBV3-2|TRBJ1-2|.
CASSQAGGGGSGYTF
>.|TRBV7-9|TRBJ1-5|TRBD1
CASSPGGFGNQPQHF
>.|TRBV11-2|TRBJ2-5|.
CASSPGYAWTQYF
>once|TRBV30|TRBJ2-1|.
CAWSRGQGINEQFF
>.|TRBV28|TRBJ2-1|TRBD2
CASSLLAGGSEQFF
>few|TRBV30|TRBJ1-6|.
CAWRAWSLGNSPLHF
>.|TRBV11-2|TRBJ1-2|.
CASSRDGTSGGYTF
>.|TRBV10-2|TRBJ2-3|.
CASSSQVGTTDTQYF
>.|TRBV6-1|TRBJ1-5|TRBD1
CASSEAPIRTGGFQPQHF
>.|TRBV18|TRBJ1-1|.
CASSFSSGELIEAFF
>.|TRBV7-9|TRBJ2-4|.
CASSFLSTSPSKNIQYF
>.|TRBV5-4|TRBJ2-5|TRBD2
CASSLGGSGSETQYF
>.|TRBV19|TRBJ1-1|.
CASLGRGGTEAFF
>.|TRBV29-1|TRBJ2-4|.
CSVEEGVNIQYF
>.|TRBV5-1|TRBJ2-1|.
CASSLSGTSSSYNEQFF
>.|TRBV27|TRBJ2-1|TRBD2
CASTVAPSGHNEQFF
>.|TRBV7-6|TRBJ2-1|.
CASSLPTGHGEQFF
>.|TRBV6-5|TRBJ2-1|TRBD1
CASSDRANEQFF
>.|TRBV5-5|TRBJ1-2|.
CASSLAFGYTF
>.|TRBV27|TRBJ2-3|.
CASAMSGADTQYF
>.|TRBV3-1/TRBV3-2|TRBJ2-3|.
CASRQGWTQYF
>.|TRBV6-6|TRBJ1-1|TRBD1
CASSYKDREAFF
>.|TRBV11-1|TRBJ1-2|TRBD1
CASSPGQGFYTF
>.|TRBV30|TRBJ1-2|.
CAWSPNSLLYGYTF
>.|TRBV28|TRBJ1-1|TRBD1
CASSMGQHNTEAFF
>.|TRBV7-2|TRBJ1-4|.
CASSPRTVNEKLFF
>few|TRBV15|TRBJ1-1|.
CATWGGAGERAFF
>.|TRBV5-1|TRBJ2-2|.
CASSLGGTPTGELFF